The present T cell receptor beta chain was sequenced within a study of neurological immune-mediated disorders. Study observations and caveats: The study found no CDR3 amino acid sequences shared by expanded clones across subjects, suggesting private repertoires in all groups. HTLV-1-associated myelopathy had the most TCR clonal expansion, and multiple sclerosis had the least, less than healthy controls.

With regard to this clonotype: Antigen unknown.

Stored at -80 C, 2 million PBMCs were the source of the unsorted libraries. Germline V CDR1 and CDR2: LNHNV, YYDKDF (reference sequence). This CDR3 has 16 amino acids. 5'RACE employing 10-nucleotide random UMIs yielded the cDNA. TCRdb reprocessed the 5' RACE reads via MiXCR and lists one record per CDR3 protein. The sample yields roughly 76,000 distinct CDR3 sequences, 13% to 15% seen once. The source material was PBMCs. This TCR derives from a woman between 50 and 59 years old in good health. The chain carries TRBV15 and TRBJ1-4; D perhaps matches TRBD1 (5 bases). The CDR3 DNA sequence: TGTGTCATCAGCGCGACAGTTGCCAAAGCTAATGAAAAACTGTTTTTT. It codes for CVISATVAKANEKLFF.